This T cell receptor beta chain was recovered during a study of long-term antiretroviral therapy in people with HIV. At survey level, the immunoSEQ assay was run in its v3.0 version. The target of sequencing was 40,000-50,000 T-cell genomes per sample. The repertoire was sequenced with immunoSEQ multiplex PCR; TCRdb's copy has only in-frame clones and lacks some. The sample includes some 16,000 clones, approximately 84% of them seen just once. V lost 5 bases to trimming and J lost 2 bases, with 13 bases between them. The length of the CDR3 is 15 residues. Germline values: CDR1 KGHSH, CDR2 LQKENI. Whole-study findings and limits: Patients on ART gained diversity, which nonetheless stayed below transplant donor controls. HIV repertoire CDR3 lengths ranged less widely than those of controls. Neither ART adherence, viral resistance nor therapy changes were documented.

Regarding this clone: Its antigen is not identified.

The V call is TRBV18, the J call TRBJ2-1; the D call may be TRBD1 or TRBD2 (5 bases each). Sequencing was performed on unsorted PBMCs, taken 0.5 years after starting antiretroviral therapy. The origin of this receptor is a middle-aged woman with HIV. The CDR3 loop is CASSAGTGTYNEQFF. For the CDR3, the DNA is TGTGCCAGCTCAGCCGGGACGGGGACCTACAATGAGCAGTTCTTC.